The present TCR beta chain was sequenced within a study of control samples from healthy donors and cancer patients. Trimming took 6 bases from V and 0 from J, leaving 11 bases between them. Germline V gene sequence: CDR1 MNHEY, CDR2 SVGAGI. The length of the CDR3 is 14 residues. The method was immunoSEQ multiplex PCR; TCRdb's version includes in-frame clones alone and lacks a portion of them. This table holds tens of thousands of clones, approximately 88% found once. The TCR originated in a woman in her 50s with colorectal cancer. Material: PBMCs. The chain couples TRBV6-5 to TRBJ1-1; D might be TRBD1 (5 bases). The CDR3 here is CASSRDGLNTEAFF. DNA for the CDR3: TGTGCCAGCAGCCGGGACGGCCTGAACACTGAAGCTTTCTTT.